These 32 T cell receptor beta chains share one sample of origin, sequenced in a study of T cell repertoires in cytomegalovirus infection. One entry per CDR3 protein results from TCRdb running MiXCR on the reads. The table records a few hundred thousand distinct CDR3 sequences, 15% to 20% of them present only once. Sequenced sample: PBMCs. These receptor sequences come from a human donor in good health (CMV status not recorded). Some clones in this sample may be carry-over from other donors' samples.

The rearrangement links TRBV4-1 to TRBJ2-7, with D possibly matching TRBD2 (6 bases). Germline V gene data show CDR1 as MGHRA and CDR2 as YSYEKL. The V end lost 1 base, the J end lost 4 bases, and 11 bases lay between the germline ends. There are 14 residues in the CDR3. The CDR3, as DNA: TGCGCCAGCAGCCAAGGCGCGGGAAAATACGAGCAGTACTTC. It specifies CASSQGAGKYEQYF.

For this clonotype: The junction differs from germline at one of its ends, possibly a read error. This chain joins TRBV18 and TRBJ1-1; D gene unclear. There are 14 residues in the CDR3. Germline values: CDR1 KGHSH, CDR2 LQKENI. CDR3 DNA sequence: TGTGCCAGCACACCGGAGGGCTTTCGTACTGAAGCTTTCTTT. This gives the protein CASTPEGFRTEAFF.

The chain has TRBV5-5 and TRBJ2-2; a weak D match, TRBD2 (5 bases). With 1 base removed from V and 5 bases from J, the gap between germline ends came to 15 bases. Germline V gene data show CDR1 as SGHKS and CDR2 as YYEKEE (reference sequence). There are 16 residues in the CDR3. As DNA, the CDR3 is TGTGCCAGCAGCTTGTTTACGGGGATAAGGACCGGGGAGCTGTTTTTT. This encodes CASSLFTGIRTGELFF.

This clonotype showed up just a few times. V usage is TRBV3-1 and J usage is TRBJ1-2; no firm D call. Germline lookup yields CDR1 LGHDT and CDR2 YNNKEL (reference sequence). Trimming removed 4 bases at V and 2 bases at J, with 17 bases between. The CDR3 has 16 residues. The DNA of the CDR3 is TGTGCCAGCAGCCCGAGGCGGCGAACGTCCAACTATGGCTACACCTTC. Residues: CASSPRRRTSNYGYTF. Drawing the rest from reference TRBV3-1 and TRBJ1-2, the complete variable domain is DTAVSQTPKYLVTQMGNDKSIKCEQNLGHDTMYWYKQDSKKFLKIMFSYNNKELIINETVPNRFSPKSPDKAHLNLHINSLELGDSAVYFCASSPRRRTSNYGYTFGSGTRLTVV.

The rearrangement uses TRBV4-2 and TRBJ1-6; the D is unclear. This CDR3 spans 17 amino acids. V was pared by 0 bases and J by 0 bases, with 9 bases between. CDR1 is LGHNA and CDR2 is YNFKEQ in the germline V gene. CDR3 sequence reads: CASSQDQVSSYNSPLHF. For the CDR3, the DNA is TGTGCCAGCAGCCAAGATCAAGTAAGCTCCTATAATTCACCCCTCCACTTT.

This chain joins TRBV4-1 and TRBJ2-1, with D possibly being TRBD2 (5 bases). CDR3 length equals 12 residues. Germline CDR1 reads MGHRA; CDR2 reads YSYEKL. V was cut by 3 bases and J by 6 bases, with 6 bases left in between. CDR3 protein: CASSHGINEQFF. The DNA of the CDR3 is TGCGCCAGCAGCCACGGGATCAATGAGCAGTTCTTC.

This clonotype occurred a few times. The gene calls are TRBV5-6 and TRBJ1-2; weak D call: TRBD1 (6 bases). The V and J ends lost 5 bases and 7 bases respectively, with 12 bases between them. This CDR3 has 12 amino acids. CDR1 and CDR2 (germline): SGHDT, YYEEEE. The CDR3, as DNA: TGTGCCAGCAGAAATACAGGGACTGGCTACACCTTC. Amino acids: CASRNTGTGYTF.

In its sample, this clonotype was seen many times. The chain combines TRBV20-1 with TRBJ2-7, with D maybe TRBD1 (6 bases). The CDR3 runs to 17 residues. Deletions cut 0 bases from V and 2 bases from J, with 20 bases between. Germline V CDR1 and CDR2: DFQATT, SNEGSKA (reference sequence). The CDR3 sequence is CSARDQAQGSKTYEQYF. In DNA form, the CDR3 reads TGCAGTGCTAGAGATCAGGCGCAGGGGTCCAAAACCTACGAGCAGTACTTC.

The J gene is TRBJ2-1, the V gene TRBV14; maybe TRBD2 (5 bases). V lost 1 base to trimming and J lost 4 bases, with 8 bases between them. Germline V gene sequence: CDR1 SGHDN, CDR2 FVKESK. The CDR3 is 14 residues long. CDR3 nucleotide sequence: TGTGCCAGCAGCCAAGGACTATTGTACAATGAGCAGTTCTTC. Its translation is CASSQGLLYNEQFF.

The chain recombines TRBV6-6 with TRBJ2-3, with D maybe TRBD2 (6 bases). Germline assignment: CDR1 MNHNY and CDR2 SVGAGI (reference sequence). The CDR3 runs to 14 residues. The ends were cut back, 8 bases at V and 2 bases at J, with 14 bases in the middle. The CDR3: CASSLASATDTQYF. DNA of the CDR3: TGTGCCAGCTCCCTAGCGAGTGCCACAGATACGCAGTATTTT.

The chain is built from TRBV6-8 and TRBJ2-7; D not resolved. This CDR3 contains 15 residues. Germline lookup yields CDR1 MNHGY and CDR2 SAAAGT. V lost 2 bases to trimming and J lost 3 bases, with 14 bases between them. CDR3 DNA: TGTGCCAGCAGTTACACGACCCGGGTCGGCTACGAGCAGTACTTC. It specifies CASSYTTRVGYEQYF.

The chain links TRBV28 to TRBJ1-5, with 9 bases fitting TRBD1. The CDR3 is made up of 12 amino acids. Per the germline V gene, CDR1 is MDHEN and CDR2 is SYDVKM. The ends lost 11 bases at V and 7 bases at J; junction bases unmatched: 6. The CDR3 loop is CADGTGRQPQHF. The CDR3 bases are TGTGCCGACGGGACAGGGAGGCAGCCCCAGCATTTT.

The chain links TRBV10-3 to TRBJ2-1; TRBD2 matches 7 bases. This CDR3 comprises 13 residues. V was clipped by 10 bases and J by 8 bases; unmatched bases: 11. Germline CDR1 is ENHRY and CDR2 is SYGVKD. Here the CDR3 DNA reads TGTGCCACTCGGGAGGATACTACAGATGAGCAGTTCTTC. The encoded protein is CATREDTTDEQFF.

The chain carries TRBV7-9 and TRBJ2-3; a weak D match, TRBD1 (5 bases). Germline assignment: CDR1 SEHNR and CDR2 FQNEAQ (reference sequence). The CDR3 length is 16 residues. V lost 3 bases, J lost 0 bases, and 13 bases lay in between. The CDR3 sequence is CASSFPARQSTDTQYF. For the CDR3, the DNA is TGTGCCAGCAGCTTCCCAGCGCGACAGAGCACAGATACGCAGTATTTT.

This clonotype was detected only a few times. The chain uses TRBV12-3 or TRBV12-4 and TRBJ1-5; the D is unclear. The CDR3 runs to 14 residues. Trimming removed 3 bases from V and 3 bases from J, with 9 bases in between. CDR3 protein: CASSFMGINQPQHF. CDR3 coding DNA: TGTGCCAGCAGTTTTATGGGGATCAATCAGCCCCAGCATTTT.

This clonotype was seen at least ten times. The rearrangement uses TRBV28 and TRBJ2-7; D possibly corresponds to TRBD2 (5 bases). This CDR3 is 10 amino acids long. Germline values: CDR1 MDHEN, CDR2 SYDVKM. Trimming took 10 bases from V and 5 from J, leaving 9 bases between them. The DNA of the CDR3 is TGTGCCACCGGGGTGGACGAGCAGTACTTC. Protein: CATGVDEQYF.

This clonotype occurred many times. The chain links TRBV6-1 to TRBJ2-1; unclear D gene. V lost 6 bases and J lost 8, with 11 bases in between. This CDR3 has 12 amino acids. Germline V CDR1 and CDR2: MNHNS, SASEGT. The CDR3 coding sequence is TGTGCCAGCAGCGCTCCGCTGCATGAGCAGTTCTTC. Translating gives CASSAPLHEQFF.

In its sample, this clonotype was seen a few times. The CDR3 here is CASSSRNDNLLFF. CDR3 bases: TGTGCCAGCAGTTCACGTAACGACAACCTGCTGTTTTTT. The genes are TRBV28 and TRBJ1-4; D is unresolved. In germline, CDR1 is MDHEN, CDR2 SYDVKM. Trimming took 4 bases from V and 14 from J, leaving 17 bases between them. CDR3 size: 13 residues.

This chain joins TRBV7-6 and TRBJ2-2; TRBD1 or TRBD2 may be the D gene (5 bases each). The germline V gene has CDR1 SGHVS and CDR2 FNYEAQ. The CDR3 is 13 residues long. Trimming removed 9 bases at V and 3 bases at J, with 11 bases between. For the CDR3, the DNA is TGTGCCAGGGGGGACCCGGACACCGGGGAGCTGTTTTTT. Protein product: CARGDPDTGELFF. The full variable domain, completed using reference TRBV7-6 and TRBJ2-2, is GAGVSQSPRYKVTKRGQDVALRCDPISGHVSLYWYRQALGQGPEFLTYFNYEAQQDKSGLPNDRFSAERPEGSISTLTIQRTEQRDSAMYRCARGDPDTGELFFGEGSRLTVL.

This clonotype was counted at least ten times. The V and J genes are TRBV27 and TRBJ2-5; 11 bases align to TRBD2. The trim removed 5 bases at V and 5 bases at J, leaving 10 bases unmatched. In germline, CDR1 is MNHEY, CDR2 SMNVEV (reference sequence). The CDR3 has 16 amino acids. The CDR3 spells CASSLIAGGPRETQYF. In DNA, the CDR3 is TGTGCCAGCAGTCTTATAGCGGGAGGGCCCCGGGAGACCCAGTACTTC.

This clonotype was detected only a few times. The chain's CDR3 is CSARVNSANYGYTF. The CDR3 bases are TGCAGTGCTAGAGTGAACAGCGCTAACTATGGCTACACCTTC. The chain employs TRBV20-1 and TRBJ1-2, with D hard to call. Germline CDR1 reads DFQATT; CDR2 reads SNEGSKA (reference sequence). CDR3 length: 14 amino acids. V gave up 1 base and J gave up 0 bases, with 9 bases separating them.

V and J are TRBV6-2 or TRBV6-3 and TRBJ2-1; perhaps D is TRBD1 or TRBD2 (5 bases each). Trimming removed 2 bases from V and 4 bases from J, with 15 bases in between. This CDR3 has 16 residues. Germline V gene data show CDR1 as MNHEY and CDR2 as SVGEGT. The CDR3 DNA reads as TGTGCCAGCAGTTACCTCGGGGCAGAACTTTACAATGAGCAGTTCTTC. Translated, it gives CASSYLGAELYNEQFF.

Only a few counts were recorded for this clonotype. V gene TRBV5-1 combines with J gene TRBJ2-3; 11 positions agree with TRBD2. With 4 bases clipped from V and 5 bases from J, the junction kept 9 bases outside the gene matches. Germline V lookup: CDR1 SGHRS, CDR2 YFSETQ. The CDR3 consists of 16 residues. CDR3 nucleotide sequence: TGCGCCAGCAGCCTTCTGACTAGCGGGGAAGTAGATACGCAGTATTTT. It yields the protein CASSLLTSGEVDTQYF. Looking up the rest from reference TRBV5-1 and TRBJ2-3 gives the full variable domain: KAGVTQTPRYLIKTRGQQVTLSCSPISGHRSVSWYQQTPGQGLQFLFEYFSETQRNKGNFPGRFSGRQFSNSRSEMNVSTLELGDSALYLCASSLLTSGEVDTQYFGPGTRLTVL.

Many counts were recorded for this clonotype. The chain couples TRBV7-8 to TRBJ2-5; no reliable D call. Germline values: CDR1 SGHVS, CDR2 FQNEAQ. The CDR3 spans 15 residues. V was pared by 3 bases and J by 2 bases, with 13 bases between. The CDR3 nucleotides read TGTGCCAGCAGCTTTTTAGTAGGCCCTCAAGAGACCCAGTACTTC. Translating gives CASSFLVGPQETQYF.

This chain connects TRBV20-1 to TRBJ2-1; 7 bases align to TRBD2. V trimming: 1 base; J trimming: 8 bases; junction bases outside the gene matches: 11. Germline CDR1 and CDR2: DFQATT and SNEGSKA (reference sequence). This CDR3 is 15 amino acids long. For the CDR3, the DNA is TGCAGTGCTAGAGGTTGGGGGGGAGCTGGCGATGAGCAGTTCTTC. Translated, it gives CSARGWGGAGDEQFF.

The gene calls are TRBV2 and TRBJ1-1; a possible D gene is TRBD1 (6 bases). In germline, CDR1 is SNHLY, CDR2 FYNNEI. V was trimmed by 6 bases and J by 6 bases, leaving 8 bases between them. The CDR3 runs 11 residues. Here the CDR3 reads CASSGQSEAFF. The CDR3 DNA is TGTGCCAGCAGCGGACAGTCTGAAGCTTTCTTT.

This chain joins TRBV18 and TRBJ1-1, with 7 bases that match TRBD1. The CDR3 contains 18 residues. The V gene end was trimmed by 3 bases and the J gene end by 0 bases; junction bases not matched to a gene: 13. Per germline, CDR1 KGHSH and CDR2 LQKENI. The CDR3 DNA is TGTGCCAGCTCACCGCCGGGACAGCTGCGAAATTTGAACACTGAAGCTTTCTTT. Its protein product is CASSPPGQLRNLNTEAFF.

A few counts support this clonotype. The chain carries TRBV12-3 or TRBV12-4 and TRBJ2-5, with D tentatively TRBD1 (6 bases). V was pared by 6 bases and J by 4 bases, with 15 bases between. This CDR3 comprises 14 residues. CDR3 region: CASSPGHEGETQYF. The CDR3 coding sequence is TGTGCCAGCAGCCCGGGACACGAGGGAGAGACCCAGTACTTC.

This chain uses TRBV20-1 with TRBJ2-7, with D perhaps given as TRBD1 or TRBD2 (5 bases each). The CDR3 runs 12 residues. Germline CDR1 reads DFQATT; CDR2 reads SNEGSKA (reference sequence). Trimming took off 6 bases at V and 0 bases at J, with 9 bases between the two ends. CDR3 sequence reads: CSATGTSYEQYF. The CDR3 nucleotides read TGCAGTGCGACCGGGACCTCCTACGAGCAGTACTTC.

The chain couples TRBV4-2 to TRBJ2-2; 7 bases match TRBD2. The length of the CDR3 is 17 residues. Germline V gene data show CDR1 as LGHNA and CDR2 as YNFKEQ. Trimming took 4 bases from V and 4 from J; bases not matched to a gene: 12. CDR3: CASSPLMREPLTGELFF. The CDR3 nucleotides read TGTGCCAGCAGCCCCCTGATGCGGGAGCCCCTCACCGGGGAGCTGTTTTTT.

This clonotype was observed at least ten times. J is TRBJ2-1 and V is TRBV7-2, with unresolved D. The germline V gene has CDR1 SGHTA and CDR2 FQGNSA. The CDR3 extends over 12 amino acids. The V end lost 1 base, the J end lost 8 bases, and 6 bases lay between the germline ends. The CDR3 nucleotides are TGTGCCAGCAGCTTAGACGGCGATGAGCAGTTCTTC. Translation gives CASSLDGDEQFF.

This clonotype was picked up many times. The rearrangement links TRBV7-8 to TRBJ2-4; 7 nucleotides line up with TRBD1. Germline-derived CDR1 and CDR2 are SGHVS and FQNEAQ. The CDR3 extends over 17 amino acids. The V gene end was trimmed by 5 bases and the J gene end by 2 bases; junction bases not matched to a gene: 12. As DNA, the CDR3 is TGTGCCAGCAGCCCCCATCTGGGACAGAGAACCAAAAACATTCAGTACTTC. Protein product: CASSPHLGQRTKNIQYF. The full variable domain, in which reference TRBV7-8 and TRBJ2-4 provide the parts outside the CDR3, is GAGVSQSPRYKVAKRGQDVALRCDPISGHVSLFWYQQALGQGPEFLTYFQNEAQLDKSGLPSDRFFAERPEGSVSTLKIQRTQQEDSAVYLCASSPHLGQRTKNIQYFGAGTRLSVL.